This T cell receptor beta chain was profiled in a study of blood T cell repertoires in COVID-19 (TCRdb year 2020). In the study overall: Samples from collaborators originated in the United States, Italy and Spain and spanned both the acute and convalescent phases of COVID-19. The dataset comprised deeply sampled blood TCRbeta repertoires from subjects exposed to, actively infected with, or recovered from COVID-19. The prospective study material was composed of cDNA or gDNA derived from T cells, B-cell-depleted T cells, or PBMCs. Where available, HLA class I and class II types were obtained from metadata supplied by the sample provider rather than from assay-based typing. The samples were drawn from two sources: the first 160 participants of the ongoing ImmuneRACE study, and over 950 subjects contributed by 6 global collaborators. The sample metadata nearly always contained a de-identified subject ID, COVID-19 status, age in years and sex. The repertoires were released in a freely available public database meant as a resource for research on the immune response to SARS-CoV-2.

CDR1 MNHEY and CDR2 SMNVEV are derived from the germline V gene (reference sequence). CDR3 length: 15 amino acids, cysteine to phenylalanine. Only the CDR3 region is kept as DNA, spanning 45 bases read in frame from base 1. V is cut back by 6 bases and J by 1 base, with 7 bases in the junction unmatched. This clone was observed a handful of times. No antigen is known for it. It has no much larger one-base neighbor in the sample; base qualities were not kept. The immunoSEQ Assay, a bias-controlled multiplex PCR, was used to amplify TCRbeta CDR3 regions from genomic DNA. Concerning the study's data processing: Nucleated cell counts per sample were estimated from amplification of reference gene primers within the assay. To quantify the absolute abundance of each unique TCRbeta CDR3 rearrangement, sequence reads were collapsed and filtered. Productive Simpson clonality was computed per sample as the square root of Simpson's diversity index over productive rearrangements. Entries here come from immuneACCESS through TCRdb and include only in-frame sequences with V and J called. Some clones fail to appear in such tables; in the studies checked, an unresolved V gene covers under half of the shortfall, and the cause of the remainder is unknown. The V and J calls and the clone size are those of that table, but D and trimming were determined from the DNA. This sample lists about 490,000 clones; over 75% were detected once. The ten largest clones capture about 3.2% of the sample.

Each collaborating institution followed its own protocols to collect whole blood in K2EDTA tubes. Collaborator samples were shipped for TCRbeta analysis as frozen whole blood, isolated PBMCs, or DNA extracted from either sample type. What the work shows at the level of the full study, not this receptor alone: Clinical and demographic metadata were provided uncurated, with the amount varying by source and participant.

The receptor comes from a human donor in a cohort sampled during active COVID-19. The source material was peripheral blood. This sequence uses TRBV27 and TRBJ1-2, with 8 central nucleotides matching TRBD1. The CDR3 here reads CASRDRAQLNYGYTF. In nucleotide form, the sequence is TGTGCCAGCAGGGACAGGGCTCAACTTAACTATGGCTACACCTTC.